Shown below are 19 T cell receptor beta chains from a single sample sequenced in a study of control samples from healthy donors and cancer patients. The assay was immunoSEQ multiplex PCR, and TCRdb's table has in-frame clones only and misses some. The data hold about 75,000 clones, with more than 75% observed a single time. What was sequenced was blood. The receptors stem from a man over 45 in good health.

This chain connects TRBV2 to TRBJ2-1; unclear D gene. The CDR3 contains 14 residues. Trimming pared 6 bases from V and 2 bases from J, leaving 11 bases between. The germline CDR1 and CDR2 sequences are SNHLY and FYNNEI. CDR3: CASRGDWAYNEQFF. The CDR3 DNA reads as TGTGCCAGCAGAGGAGACTGGGCCTACAATGAGCAGTTCTTC.

The chain links TRBV10-3 to TRBJ1-5; 7 bases are a match to TRBD1. There are 14 residues in the CDR3. The germline V gene encodes CDR1 ENHRY and CDR2 SYGVKD. After removal of 11 bases from V and 6 bases from J, the junction contained 13 bases not matched to a gene. CDR3 sequence reads: CASSTGNEGQPQHF. The CDR3 DNA follows: TGTGCCTCGTCGACAGGGAATGAGGGTCAGCCCCAGCATTTT.

This sequence joins TRBV5-1 and TRBJ1-5; no firm D call. Germline-derived CDR1 and CDR2 are SGHRS and YFSETQ. CDR3 length: 16 residues. V was shortened by 0 bases and J by 6 bases, with 16 bases between the two germline ends. The CDR3 DNA follows: TGCGCCAGCAGCTTGGGGAGGATAGGGTCGGGTCAGCCCCAGCATTTT. As protein: CASSLGRIGSGQPQHF. Combining the CDR3 with reference TRBV5-1 and TRBJ1-5 gives the whole variable domain KAGVTQTPRYLIKTRGQQVTLSCSPISGHRSVSWYQQTPGQGLQFLFEYFSETQRNKGNFPGRFSGRQFSNSRSEMNVSTLELGDSALYLCASSLGRIGSGQPQHFGDGTRLSIL.

The rearrangement joins TRBV11-3 to TRBJ2-1; 8 positions match TRBD2. The CDR3 runs 12 residues. Germline V gene lookup returns CDR1 SGHNT and CDR2 YENEEA. The V gene end was trimmed by 1 base and the J gene end by 14 bases; junction bases not matched to a gene: 4. The CDR3 coding sequence is TGTGCCAGCAGCTTAGCCCCGGGAGGGAAGTTCTTC. It translates to CASSLAPGGKFF.

V and J are TRBV30 and TRBJ2-7; D is uncertain. This CDR3 comprises 11 residues. The V and J ends lost 0 bases and 10 bases respectively, with 10 bases between them. Germline V CDR1 and CDR2: GTSNPN, SVGIG (reference sequence). CDR3 residues: CAWSVHEKQYF. CDR3 coding DNA: TGTGCCTGGAGTGTACATGAGAAACAGTACTTC.

The table lists this clone with a count of one. The chain links TRBV2 to TRBJ2-7; tentative D call: TRBD2 (6 bases). Looked up from germline, CDR1 is SNHLY and CDR2 is FYNNEI. Trimming took 6 bases from V and 6 from J, leaving 15 bases between them. This CDR3 region has 13 residues. The CDR3 protein is CASSPGSFAEQYF. The CDR3 nucleotides are TGTGCCAGCAGCCCCGGGAGTTTTGCCGAGCAGTACTTC.

The rearrangement uses TRBV7-2 and TRBJ2-3; D unresolved. The germline CDR1 and CDR2 sequences are SGHTA and FQGNSA. With 0 bases removed from V and 7 bases from J, the gap between germline ends came to 17 bases. This CDR3 has 16 amino acids. The CDR3: CASSLAVANWEYTQYF. The CDR3, as DNA: TGTGCCAGCAGCTTAGCGGTGGCAAACTGGGAATATACGCAGTATTTT.

The chain employs TRBV18 and TRBJ1-1; perhaps TRBD1 as D (5 bases). The CDR3 runs to 14 residues. The germline V and J ends were trimmed by 5 bases and 4 bases, with 14 bases remaining between them. The germline CDR1 and CDR2 sequences are KGHSH and LQKENI. For the CDR3, the DNA is TGTGCCAGCTCAACGCAGGGAAGTGGCACTGAAGCTTTCTTT. It encodes CASSTQGSGTEAFF.

CDR3 sequence (DNA): TGTGCCACCTACGGGACAGGGAGCTCCTACGAGCAGTACTTC. Its protein product is CATYGTGSSYEQYF. This chain connects TRBV28 to TRBJ2-7; the match to TRBD1 covers 9 bases. The CDR3 has 14 amino acids. J was trimmed by 0 bases and V by 10 bases; bases with no gene match: 7. Germline CDR1 and CDR2: MDHEN and SYDVKM.

A few counts support this clone. The chain links TRBV12-3 or TRBV12-4 to TRBJ2-5; D is ambiguous. The CDR3 extends over 11 amino acids. The V end lost 5 bases, the J end lost 5 bases, and 6 bases lay between the germline ends. In DNA form, the CDR3 reads TGTGCCAGCAGTGTCCAGGAGACCCAGTACTTC. Translation gives CASSVQETQYF.

The sample holds one count of this clone. V is TRBV28 and J is TRBJ2-7; TRBD1 matches 9 bases. With V trimmed by 1 base and J by 7 bases, 11 bases remained unmatched. The CDR3 runs 16 residues. Germline assignment: CDR1 MDHEN and CDR2 SYDVKM. Here the CDR3 reads CASSLLGGQGYGEQYF. As DNA, the CDR3 is TGTGCCAGCAGTTTATTGGGGGGACAGGGTTACGGGGAGCAGTACTTC.

The chain combines TRBV28 with TRBJ1-4; D might be TRBD1 (5 bases). From germline, CDR1 is MDHEN and CDR2 SYDVKM. The CDR3 totals 13 residues. V dropped 3 bases and J dropped 7 bases, with 9 bases sitting between them. The CDR3 is CASSLAGGEKLFF. The CDR3 nucleotides are TGTGCCAGCAGTTTGGCGGGGGGTGAAAAACTGTTTTTT.

The J gene is TRBJ2-7, the V gene TRBV28; 7 bases align to TRBD1. Germline CDR1 and CDR2: MDHEN and SYDVKM. The CDR3 runs 15 residues. Unmatched junction bases numbered 11, after V lost 4 bases and J lost 5 bases. The CDR3 here is CASSSLGRGSDEQYF. The CDR3 DNA is TGTGCCAGCAGTTCCCTTGGCAGGGGGTCCGACGAGCAGTACTTC.

The chain uses TRBV29-1 and TRBJ2-3; maybe TRBD1 (5 bases). The CDR3 sequence is 14 residues long. Germline CDR1 SQVTM, CDR2 ANQGSEA. Trimming removed 7 bases from V and 0 bases from J, with 14 bases in between. The CDR3 DNA is TGCAGCGCTCTGACAGACTCTAGCACAGATACGCAGTATTTT. Translating it yields CSALTDSSTDTQYF.

The V call is TRBV7-9, the J call TRBJ2-5; 9 positions agree with TRBD1. With 6 bases clipped from V and 5 bases from J, the junction kept 10 bases outside the gene matches. Per the germline V gene, CDR1 is SEHNR and CDR2 is FQNEAQ (reference sequence). CDR3 length: 15 residues. CDR3 sequence: CASSSGTGMFETQYF. The CDR3 nucleotides read TGTGCCAGCAGTTCCGGGACAGGGATGTTTGAGACCCAGTACTTC.

This chain links TRBV18 with TRBJ2-7, with D unclear. Trimming cost V 2 bases and J 5 bases, with 10 bases left between them. Germline CDR1 KGHSH, CDR2 LQKENI. The CDR3 extends over 13 amino acids. DNA of the CDR3: TGTGCCAGCTCACCAATCGATCTCCACGAGCAGTACTTC. Translating it yields CASSPIDLHEQYF.

The gene calls are TRBV4-1 and TRBJ2-3; D is perhaps TRBD1 or TRBD2 (7 bases each). Trimming cost V 0 bases and J 6 bases, with 16 bases left between them. Germline V gene lookup returns CDR1 MGHRA and CDR2 YSYEKL. The CDR3 is 16 residues long. For the CDR3, the DNA is TGCGCCAGCAGCCAAGAACCCCCCAGGGGGGGGGATACGCAGTATTTT. It specifies CASSQEPPRGGDTQYF.

The chain uses TRBV28 and TRBJ1-2; 8 positions agree with TRBD1. The CDR3 spans 16 residues. The V gene's germline CDR1 is MDHEN and CDR2 SYDVKM. The V and J ends lost 4 bases and 3 bases, in that order; junction bases with no gene match: 10. The DNA for the CDR3 is TGTGCCAGCAGTTCCGGACAGGGCCTAGGCGACTATGGCTACACCTTC. As protein: CASSSGQGLGDYGYTF.

This sequence joins TRBV3-1 (or the pseudogene TRBV3-2) and TRBJ2-7; D is uncertain. This CDR3 spans 15 amino acids. V was trimmed by 3 bases and J by 6 bases, leaving 18 bases between them. Germline V gene data show CDR1 as LGHDT and CDR2 as YNNKEL (reference sequence). CDR3 DNA: TGTGCCAGCAGCCAGACGACACAAAGCCATCGCGAGCAGTACTTC. It specifies CASSQTTQSHREQYF.